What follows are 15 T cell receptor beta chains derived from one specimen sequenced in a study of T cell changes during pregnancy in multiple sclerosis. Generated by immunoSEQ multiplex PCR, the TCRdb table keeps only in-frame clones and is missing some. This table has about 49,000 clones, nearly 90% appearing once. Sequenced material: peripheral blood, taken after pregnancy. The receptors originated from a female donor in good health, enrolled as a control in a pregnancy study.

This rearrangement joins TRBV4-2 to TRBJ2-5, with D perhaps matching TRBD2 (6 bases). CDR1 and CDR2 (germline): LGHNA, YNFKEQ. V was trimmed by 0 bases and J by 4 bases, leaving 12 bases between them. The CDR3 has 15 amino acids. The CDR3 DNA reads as TGTGCCAGCAGCCAAGAATCCGGGGGACCAGAGACCCAGTACTTC. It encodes CASSQESGGPETQYF.

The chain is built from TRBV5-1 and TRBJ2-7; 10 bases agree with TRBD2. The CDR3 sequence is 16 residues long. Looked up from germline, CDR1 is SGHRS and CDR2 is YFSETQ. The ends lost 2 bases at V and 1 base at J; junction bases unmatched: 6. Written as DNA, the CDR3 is TGCGCCAGCAGCTTCCTAGCGGGAGAGGGTTCCTACGAGCAGTACTTC. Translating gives CASSFLAGEGSYEQYF.

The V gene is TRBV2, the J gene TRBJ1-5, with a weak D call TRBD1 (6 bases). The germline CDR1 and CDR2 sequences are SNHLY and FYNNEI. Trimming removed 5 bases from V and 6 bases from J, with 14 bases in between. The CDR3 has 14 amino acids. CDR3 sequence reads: CASSQQGFSQPQHF. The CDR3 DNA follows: TGTGCCAGCAGTCAACAGGGTTTTAGTCAGCCCCAGCATTTT.

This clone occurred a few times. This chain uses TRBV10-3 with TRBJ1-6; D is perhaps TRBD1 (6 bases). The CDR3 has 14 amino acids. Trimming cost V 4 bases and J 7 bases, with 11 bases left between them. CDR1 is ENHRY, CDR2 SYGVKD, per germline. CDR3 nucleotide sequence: TGTGCCATCAGTGCGGCAGGGGAGAATTCACCCCTCCACTTT. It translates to CAISAAGENSPLHF.

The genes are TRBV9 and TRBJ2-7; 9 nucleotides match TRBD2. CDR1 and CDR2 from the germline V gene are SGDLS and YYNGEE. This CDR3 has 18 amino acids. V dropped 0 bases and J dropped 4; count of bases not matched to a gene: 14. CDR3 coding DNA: TGTGCCAGCAGCGTAGGAGGGGTCGGTAGCGGGAGCCAGTACGAGCAGTACTTC. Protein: CASSVGGVGSGSQYEQYF.

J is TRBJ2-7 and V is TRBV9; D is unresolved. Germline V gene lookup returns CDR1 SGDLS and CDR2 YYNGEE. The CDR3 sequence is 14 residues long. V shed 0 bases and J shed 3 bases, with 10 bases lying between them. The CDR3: CASSVGSSIYEQYF. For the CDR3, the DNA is TGTGCCAGCAGCGTAGGTAGTAGCATCTACGAGCAGTACTTC.

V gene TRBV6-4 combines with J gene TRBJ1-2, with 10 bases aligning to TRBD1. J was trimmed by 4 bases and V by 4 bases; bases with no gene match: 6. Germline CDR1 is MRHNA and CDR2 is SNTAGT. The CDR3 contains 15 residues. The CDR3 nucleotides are TGTGCCAGCAGTGTGGGACAGGGGCCTCTCTATGGCTACACCTTC. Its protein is CASSVGQGPLYGYTF.

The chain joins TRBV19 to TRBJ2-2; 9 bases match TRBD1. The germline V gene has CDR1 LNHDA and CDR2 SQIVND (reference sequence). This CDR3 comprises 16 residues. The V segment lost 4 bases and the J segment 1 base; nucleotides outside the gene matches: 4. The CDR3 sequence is CASSTRDRVNTGELFF. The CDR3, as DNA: TGTGCCAGTAGTACCCGGGACAGGGTGAACACCGGGGAGCTGTTTTTT.

The CDR3 spells CASSLFQRPSYEQYF. Here the CDR3 DNA reads TGTGCCAGCAGCTTATTTCAGCGGCCTTCCTACGAGCAGTACTTC. The rearrangement links TRBV7-8 to TRBJ2-7; possibly TRBD2 for D (5 bases). V was clipped by 2 bases and J by 1 base, with 12 bases between them. CDR3 size: 15 residues. Germline CDR1 and CDR2: SGHVS and FQNEAQ.

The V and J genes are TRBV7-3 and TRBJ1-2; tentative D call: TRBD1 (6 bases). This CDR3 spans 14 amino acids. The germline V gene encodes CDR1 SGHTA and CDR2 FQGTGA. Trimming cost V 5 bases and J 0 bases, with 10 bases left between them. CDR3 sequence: CASSPDRANYGYTF. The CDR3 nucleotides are TGTGCCAGCAGCCCGGACAGAGCTAACTATGGCTACACCTTC.

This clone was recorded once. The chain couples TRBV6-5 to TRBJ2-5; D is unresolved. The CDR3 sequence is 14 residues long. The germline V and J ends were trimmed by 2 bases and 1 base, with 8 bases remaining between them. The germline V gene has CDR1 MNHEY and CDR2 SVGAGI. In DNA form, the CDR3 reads TGTGCCAGCAGTTACAGCCCAAGCCAAGAGACCCAGTACTTC. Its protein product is CASSYSPSQETQYF.

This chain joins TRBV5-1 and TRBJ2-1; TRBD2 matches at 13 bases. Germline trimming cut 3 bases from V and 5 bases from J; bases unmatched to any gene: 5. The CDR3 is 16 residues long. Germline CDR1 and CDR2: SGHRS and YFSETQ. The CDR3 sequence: CASSWGLAGRDNEQFF. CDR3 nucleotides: TGCGCCAGCAGCTGGGGACTAGCGGGAAGGGACAATGAGCAGTTCTTC.

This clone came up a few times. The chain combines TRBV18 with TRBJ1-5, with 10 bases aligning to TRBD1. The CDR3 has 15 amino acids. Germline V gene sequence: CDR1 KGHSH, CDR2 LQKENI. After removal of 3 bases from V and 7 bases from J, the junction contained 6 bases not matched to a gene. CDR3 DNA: TGTGCCAGCTCACCCACGGGACAGGGGAGACAGCCCCAGCATTTT. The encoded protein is CASSPTGQGRQPQHF.

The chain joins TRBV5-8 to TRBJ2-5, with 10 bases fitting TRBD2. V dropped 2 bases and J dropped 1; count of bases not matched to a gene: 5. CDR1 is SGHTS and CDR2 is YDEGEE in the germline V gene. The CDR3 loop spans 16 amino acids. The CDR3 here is CASSLGSGGSQETQYF. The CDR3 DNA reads TGTGCCAGCAGCTTAGGTAGCGGGGGGTCCCAAGAGACCCAGTACTTC.

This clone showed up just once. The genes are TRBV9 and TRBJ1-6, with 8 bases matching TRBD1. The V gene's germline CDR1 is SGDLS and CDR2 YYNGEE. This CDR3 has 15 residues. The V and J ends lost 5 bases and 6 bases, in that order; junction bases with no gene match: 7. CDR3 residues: CASSDGTGLNSPLHF. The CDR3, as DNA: TGTGCCAGCAGTGACGGGACAGGACTTAATTCACCCCTCCACTTT.